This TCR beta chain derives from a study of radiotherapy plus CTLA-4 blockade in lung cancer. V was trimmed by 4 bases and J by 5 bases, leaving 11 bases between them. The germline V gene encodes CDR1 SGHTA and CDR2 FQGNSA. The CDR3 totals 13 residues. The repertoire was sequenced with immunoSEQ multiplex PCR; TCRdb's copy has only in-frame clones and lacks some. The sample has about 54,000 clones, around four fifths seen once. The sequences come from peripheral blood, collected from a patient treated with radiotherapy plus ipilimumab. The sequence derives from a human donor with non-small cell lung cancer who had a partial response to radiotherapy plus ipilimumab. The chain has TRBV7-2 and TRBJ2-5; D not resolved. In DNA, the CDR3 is TGTGCCAGCAGCTCAACTATGCACGAGACCCAGTACTTC. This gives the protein CASSSTMHETQYF.